This T cell receptor (beta chain) comes out of a study of cytomegalovirus exposure and HLA in healthy donors. For the study at large: The roughly 120 validation repertoires were reported in a later analysis to have been generated on the same platform as the roughly 670 first-cohort repertoires.

Findings and limits, study-wide: Through in vitro validation, a few CMV-associated chains were shown to be specific for CMV antigens. For cytomegalovirus status, the classifier reportedly gave diagnoses with high specificity and sensitivity.

Points on this clone: The antigen remains undetermined.

Clones were sequenced by immunoSEQ multiplex PCR, and TCRdb holds only the in-frame ones, with some missing. The data show about 220,000 clones, about 93% seen once. The CDR3 length is 13 residues. Germline CDR1 and CDR2: LNHNV and YYDKDF (reference sequence). The germline V and J ends were trimmed by 3 bases and 4 bases, with 10 bases remaining between them. The donors were members of the roughly 130-subject validation cohort (separate from the roughly 670-subject first cohort). This sequence originates from a woman under 30 in good health and CMV-seronegative. The sequenced sample consisted of PBMCs. The chain couples TRBV15 to TRBJ2-7, with a possible D match to TRBD2 (6 bases). The CDR3 bases are TGTGCCACCAGCAGTTCGGCGGGGTACGAGCAGTACTTC. Translated, it gives CATSSSAGYEQYF.